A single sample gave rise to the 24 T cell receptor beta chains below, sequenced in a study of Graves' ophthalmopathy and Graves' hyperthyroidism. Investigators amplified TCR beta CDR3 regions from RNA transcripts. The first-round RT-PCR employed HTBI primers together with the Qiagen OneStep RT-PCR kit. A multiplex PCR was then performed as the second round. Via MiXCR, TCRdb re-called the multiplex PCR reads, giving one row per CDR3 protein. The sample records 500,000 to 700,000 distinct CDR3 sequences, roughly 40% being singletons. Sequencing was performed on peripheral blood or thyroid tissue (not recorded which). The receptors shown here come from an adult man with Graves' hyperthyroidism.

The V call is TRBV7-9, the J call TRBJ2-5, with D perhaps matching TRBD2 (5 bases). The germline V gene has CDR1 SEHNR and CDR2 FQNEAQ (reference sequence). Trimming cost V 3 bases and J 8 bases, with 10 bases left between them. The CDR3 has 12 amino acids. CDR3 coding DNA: TGTGCCAGCAGCTTGTCTAGCCCCACCCAGTACTTC. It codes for CASSLSSPTQYF.

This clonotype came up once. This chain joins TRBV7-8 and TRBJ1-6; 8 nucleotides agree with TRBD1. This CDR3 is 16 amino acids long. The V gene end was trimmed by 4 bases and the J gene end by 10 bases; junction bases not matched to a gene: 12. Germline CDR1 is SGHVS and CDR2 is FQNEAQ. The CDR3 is CASSSLRQGLRSPLHF. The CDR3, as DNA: TGTGCCAGCAGCTCCCTTCGACAGGGGTTACGATCACCCCTCCACTTT.

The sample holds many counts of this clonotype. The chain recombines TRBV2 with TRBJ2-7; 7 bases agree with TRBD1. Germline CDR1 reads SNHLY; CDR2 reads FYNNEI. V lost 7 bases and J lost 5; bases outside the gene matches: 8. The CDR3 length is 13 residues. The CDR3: CASNTGEWDEQYF. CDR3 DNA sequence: TGTGCCAGCAATACAGGGGAGTGGGACGAGCAGTACTTC.

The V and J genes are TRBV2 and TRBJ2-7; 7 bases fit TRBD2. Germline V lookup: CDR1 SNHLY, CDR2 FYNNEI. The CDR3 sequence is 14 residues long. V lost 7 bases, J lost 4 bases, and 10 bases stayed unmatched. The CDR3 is CASIGPGGGYEQYF. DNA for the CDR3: TGTGCCAGCATTGGTCCGGGAGGAGGTTACGAGCAGTACTTC.

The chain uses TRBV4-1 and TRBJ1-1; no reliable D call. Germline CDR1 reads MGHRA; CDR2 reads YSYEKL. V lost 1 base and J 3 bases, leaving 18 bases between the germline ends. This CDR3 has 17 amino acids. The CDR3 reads CASSQVGSLRFDTEAFF. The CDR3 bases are TGCGCCAGCAGCCAAGTCGGGTCCCTTCGGTTCGACACTGAAGCTTTCTTT.

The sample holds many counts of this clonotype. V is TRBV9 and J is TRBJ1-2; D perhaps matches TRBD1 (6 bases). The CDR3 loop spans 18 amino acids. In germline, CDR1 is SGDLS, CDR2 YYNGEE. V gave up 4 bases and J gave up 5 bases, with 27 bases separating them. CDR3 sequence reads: CASSRNLQGMETPYGYTF. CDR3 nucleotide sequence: TGTGCCAGCAGCCGGAATTTACAGGGAATGGAGACTCCTTATGGCTACACCTTC.

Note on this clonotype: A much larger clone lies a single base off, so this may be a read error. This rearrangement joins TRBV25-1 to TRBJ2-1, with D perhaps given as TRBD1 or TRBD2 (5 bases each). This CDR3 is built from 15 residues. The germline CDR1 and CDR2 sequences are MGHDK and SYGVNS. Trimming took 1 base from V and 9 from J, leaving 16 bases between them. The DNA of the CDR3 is TGTGCCAGCAGTGAATCGCGGGCCCTCGACAGTGAGCAGTTCTTC. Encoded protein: CASSESRALDSEQFF.

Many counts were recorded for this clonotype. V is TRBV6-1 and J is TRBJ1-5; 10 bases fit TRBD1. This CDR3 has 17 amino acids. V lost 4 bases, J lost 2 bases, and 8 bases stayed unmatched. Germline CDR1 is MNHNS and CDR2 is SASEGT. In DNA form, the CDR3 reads TGTGCCAGCAGTGCAACCGGGACAGGGGTGGGCAATCAGCCCCAGCATTTT. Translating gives CASSATGTGVGNQPQHF.

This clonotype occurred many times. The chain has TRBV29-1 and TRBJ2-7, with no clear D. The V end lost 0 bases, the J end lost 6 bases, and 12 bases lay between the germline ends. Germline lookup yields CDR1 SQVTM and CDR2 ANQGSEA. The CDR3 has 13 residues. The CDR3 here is CSVEDAGVVEQYF. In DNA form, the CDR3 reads TGCAGCGTTGAAGATGCAGGAGTCGTCGAGCAGTACTTC.

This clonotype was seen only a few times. The CDR3 protein is CSAETEREQFF. CDR3 in DNA: TGCAGTGCGGAAACAGAGAGGGAGCAGTTCTTC. The chain employs TRBV20-1 and TRBJ2-7; D is undetermined. With the DNA end fitting TRBJ2-1 better, the J assignment may be wrong. CDR3 length: 11 amino acids. CDR1 and CDR2 from the germline V gene are DFQATT and SNEGSKA (reference sequence).

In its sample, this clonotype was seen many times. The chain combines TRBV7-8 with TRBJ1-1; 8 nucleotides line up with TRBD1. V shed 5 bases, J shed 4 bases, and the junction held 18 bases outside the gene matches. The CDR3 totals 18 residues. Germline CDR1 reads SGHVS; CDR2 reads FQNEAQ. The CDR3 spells CASSPSHRGVGSSTEAFF. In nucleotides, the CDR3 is TGTGCCAGCAGCCCATCCCACAGGGGGGTCGGATCGTCCACTGAAGCTTTCTTT.

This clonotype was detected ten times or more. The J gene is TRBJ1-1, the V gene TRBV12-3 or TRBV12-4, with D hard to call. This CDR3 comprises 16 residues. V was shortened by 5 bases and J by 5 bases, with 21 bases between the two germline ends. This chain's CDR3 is CASSNPGSSLVTEAFF. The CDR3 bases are TGTGCCAGCAGTAATCCGGGATCTAGTCTTGTGACTGAAGCTTTCTTT.

The CDR3 region has the DNA TGTGCCGGAACAGGGGGGAACGGAGAGACCCAGTACTTC. Translated: CAGTGGNGETQYF. The V gene is TRBV5-4, the J gene TRBJ2-5, with TRBD1 matching 8 bases. Germline assignment: CDR1 SGHNT and CDR2 YYREEE (reference sequence). The CDR3 loop spans 13 amino acids. V lost 10 bases, J lost 4 bases, and 9 bases stayed unmatched.

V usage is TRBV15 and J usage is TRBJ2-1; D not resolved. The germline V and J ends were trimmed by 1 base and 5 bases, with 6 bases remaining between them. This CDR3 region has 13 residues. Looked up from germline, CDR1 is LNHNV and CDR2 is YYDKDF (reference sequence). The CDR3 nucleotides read TGTGCCACCAGCAGAGCCCGGGACAATGAGCAGTTCTTC. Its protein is CATSRARDNEQFF.

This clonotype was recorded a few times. CDR3 loop: CSALGQGSTVEQFF. CDR3 nucleotide sequence: TGCAGTGCTTTGGGACAGGGCTCCACCGTTGAGCAGTTCTTC. The genes are TRBV20-1 and TRBJ2-7; 9 bases map to TRBD1. The tail of the sequence fits TRBJ2-1 better, so the J call may be wrong. This CDR3 is 14 amino acids long. Germline V gives CDR1 DFQATT, CDR2 SNEGSKA (reference sequence).

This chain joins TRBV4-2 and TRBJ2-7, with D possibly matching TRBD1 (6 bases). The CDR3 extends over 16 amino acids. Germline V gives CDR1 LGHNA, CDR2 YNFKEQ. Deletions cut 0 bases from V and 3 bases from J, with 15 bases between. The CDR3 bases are TGTGCCAGCAGCCAAGAAGTTTGGGGGCTAGACTACGAGCAGTACTTC. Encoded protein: CASSQEVWGLDYEQYF.

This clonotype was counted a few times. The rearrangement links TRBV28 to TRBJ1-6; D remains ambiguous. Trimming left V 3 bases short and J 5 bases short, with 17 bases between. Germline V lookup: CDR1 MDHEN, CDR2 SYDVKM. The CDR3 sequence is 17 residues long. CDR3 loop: CASSLGMRGNNNSPLHF. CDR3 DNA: TGTGCCAGCAGTTTGGGGATGCGAGGGAACAATAATTCACCCCTCCACTTT.

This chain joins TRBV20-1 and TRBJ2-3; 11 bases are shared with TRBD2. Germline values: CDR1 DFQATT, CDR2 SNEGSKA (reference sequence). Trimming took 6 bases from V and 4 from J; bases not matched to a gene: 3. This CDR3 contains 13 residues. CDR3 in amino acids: CSAVAGGPDTQYF. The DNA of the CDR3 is TGCAGTGCCGTAGCGGGAGGGCCAGATACGCAGTATTTT.

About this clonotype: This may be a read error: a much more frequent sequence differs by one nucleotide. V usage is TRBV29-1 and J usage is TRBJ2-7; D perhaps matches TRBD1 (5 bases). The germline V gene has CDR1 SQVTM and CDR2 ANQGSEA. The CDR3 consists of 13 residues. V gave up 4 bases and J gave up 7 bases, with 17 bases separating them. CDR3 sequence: CSVAGFTLVEQYF. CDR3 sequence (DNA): TGCAGCGTTGCAGGGTTCACTTTGGTAGAGCAGTACTTC.

CDR3 DNA sequence: TGTGCCAGCAGCCATGCGGGGGGACGCGAGCAGTACTTC. As protein: CASSHAGGREQYF. The rearrangement links TRBV3-1 to TRBJ2-7, with 8 bases that match TRBD2. In germline, CDR1 is LGHDT, CDR2 YNNKEL (reference sequence). This CDR3 has 13 residues. V was clipped by 3 bases and J by 6 bases; unmatched bases: 4.

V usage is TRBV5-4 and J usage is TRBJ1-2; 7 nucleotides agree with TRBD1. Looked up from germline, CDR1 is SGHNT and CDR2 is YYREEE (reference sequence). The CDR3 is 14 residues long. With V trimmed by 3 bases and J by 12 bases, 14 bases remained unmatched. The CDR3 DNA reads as TGTGCCAGCAGCTCCGGACAGGTTGGCCGGCGAAACACCTTC. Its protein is CASSSGQVGRRNTF.

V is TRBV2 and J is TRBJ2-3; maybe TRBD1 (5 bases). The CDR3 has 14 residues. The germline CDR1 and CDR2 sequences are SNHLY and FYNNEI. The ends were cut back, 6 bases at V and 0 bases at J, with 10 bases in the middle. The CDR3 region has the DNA TGTGCCAGCAGCCCGACAGAGAGCACAGATACGCAGTATTTT. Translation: CASSPTESTDTQYF.

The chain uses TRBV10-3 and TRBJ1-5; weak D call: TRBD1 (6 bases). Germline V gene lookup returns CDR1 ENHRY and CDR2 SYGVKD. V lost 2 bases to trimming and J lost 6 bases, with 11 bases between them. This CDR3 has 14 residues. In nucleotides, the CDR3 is TGTGCCATCAGTGAGACAGGGTATGGTCAGCCCCAGCATTTT. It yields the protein CAISETGYGQPQHF.

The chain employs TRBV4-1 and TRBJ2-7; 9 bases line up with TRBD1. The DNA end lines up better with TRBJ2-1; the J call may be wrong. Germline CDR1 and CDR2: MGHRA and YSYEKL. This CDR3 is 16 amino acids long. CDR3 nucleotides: TGCGCCAGCAGCCAGGGGACAGGGCCCTCCTACAATGAGCAGTTCTTC. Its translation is CASSQGTGPSYNEQFF.